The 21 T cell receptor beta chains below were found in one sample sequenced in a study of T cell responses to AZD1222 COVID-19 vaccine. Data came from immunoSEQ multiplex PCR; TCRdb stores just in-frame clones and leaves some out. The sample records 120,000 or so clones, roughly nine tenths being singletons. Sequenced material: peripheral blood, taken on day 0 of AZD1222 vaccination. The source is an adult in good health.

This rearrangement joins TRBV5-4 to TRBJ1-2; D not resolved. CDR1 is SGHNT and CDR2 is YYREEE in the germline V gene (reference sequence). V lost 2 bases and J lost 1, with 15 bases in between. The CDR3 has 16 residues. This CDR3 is CASSFGPERLNYGYTF. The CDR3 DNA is TGTGCCAGCAGCTTTGGTCCAGAGCGGCTTAACTATGGCTACACCTTC.

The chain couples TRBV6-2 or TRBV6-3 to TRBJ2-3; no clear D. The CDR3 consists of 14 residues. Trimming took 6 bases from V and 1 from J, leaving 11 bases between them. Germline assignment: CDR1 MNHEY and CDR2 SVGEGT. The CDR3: CASSFGLGTDTQYF. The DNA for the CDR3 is TGTGCCAGCAGCTTCGGGTTGGGCACAGATACGCAGTATTTT.

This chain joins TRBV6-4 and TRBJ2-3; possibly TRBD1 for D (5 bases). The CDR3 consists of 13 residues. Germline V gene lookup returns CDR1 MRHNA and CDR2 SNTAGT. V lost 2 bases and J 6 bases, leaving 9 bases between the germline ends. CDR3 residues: CASSDGAGDTQYF. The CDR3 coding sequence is TGTGCCAGCAGTGACGGTGCAGGGGATACGCAGTATTTT.

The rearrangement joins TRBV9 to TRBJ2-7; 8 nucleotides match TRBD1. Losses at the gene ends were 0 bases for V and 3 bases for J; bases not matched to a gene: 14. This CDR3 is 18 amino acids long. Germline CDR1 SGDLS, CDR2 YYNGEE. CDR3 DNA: TGTGCCAGCAGCGTAGGCCCCGACAGGGGAAGGGGGGACTACGAGCAGTACTTC. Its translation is CASSVGPDRGRGDYEQYF.

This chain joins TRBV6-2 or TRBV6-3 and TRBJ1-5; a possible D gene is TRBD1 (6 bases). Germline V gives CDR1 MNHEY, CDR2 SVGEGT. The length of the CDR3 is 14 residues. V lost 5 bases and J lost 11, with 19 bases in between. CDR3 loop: CASSTSGTSVTQHF. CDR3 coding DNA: TGTGCCAGCAGTACTTCCGGGACATCTGTGACCCAGCATTTT.

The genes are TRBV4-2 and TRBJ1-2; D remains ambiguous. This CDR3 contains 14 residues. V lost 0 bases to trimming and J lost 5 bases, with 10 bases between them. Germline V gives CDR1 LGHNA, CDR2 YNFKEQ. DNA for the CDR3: TGTGCCAGCAGCCAAGATCCAGAAGTTTATGGCTACACCTTC. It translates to CASSQDPEVYGYTF.

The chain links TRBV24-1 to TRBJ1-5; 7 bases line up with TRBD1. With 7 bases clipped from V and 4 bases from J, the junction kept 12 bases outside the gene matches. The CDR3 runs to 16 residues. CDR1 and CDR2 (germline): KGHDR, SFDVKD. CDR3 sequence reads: CATRIDRESRNQPQHF. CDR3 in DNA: TGTGCCACCAGAATCGACAGGGAAAGTCGGAATCAGCCCCAGCATTTT.

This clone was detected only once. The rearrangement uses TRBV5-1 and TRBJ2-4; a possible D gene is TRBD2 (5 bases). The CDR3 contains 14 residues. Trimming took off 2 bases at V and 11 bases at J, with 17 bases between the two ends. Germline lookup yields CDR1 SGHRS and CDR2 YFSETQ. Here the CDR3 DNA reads TGCGCCAGCAGCTTAGGGCAAGGAGGCAGGTTTCAGTACTTC. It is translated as CASSLGQGGRFQYF.

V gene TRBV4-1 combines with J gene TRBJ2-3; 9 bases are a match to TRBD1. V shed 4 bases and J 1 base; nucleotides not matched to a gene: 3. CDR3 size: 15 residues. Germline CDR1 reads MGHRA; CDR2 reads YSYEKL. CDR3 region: CASSPDRGGTDTQYF. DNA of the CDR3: TGCGCCAGCAGCCCGGACAGGGGTGGCACAGATACGCAGTATTTT.

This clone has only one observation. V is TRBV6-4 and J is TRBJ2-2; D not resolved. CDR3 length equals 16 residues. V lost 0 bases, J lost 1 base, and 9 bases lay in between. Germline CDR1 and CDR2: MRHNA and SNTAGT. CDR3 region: CASSDSRLGNTGELFF. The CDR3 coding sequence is TGTGCCAGCAGTGACTCCCGTTTGGGGAACACCGGGGAGCTGTTTTTT.

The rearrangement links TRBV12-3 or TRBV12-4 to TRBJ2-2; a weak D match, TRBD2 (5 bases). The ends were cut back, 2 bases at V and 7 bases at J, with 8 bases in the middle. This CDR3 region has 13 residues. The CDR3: CASSLYRGGELFF. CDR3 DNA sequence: TGTGCCAGCAGTTTATATCGGGGCGGGGAGCTGTTTTTT.

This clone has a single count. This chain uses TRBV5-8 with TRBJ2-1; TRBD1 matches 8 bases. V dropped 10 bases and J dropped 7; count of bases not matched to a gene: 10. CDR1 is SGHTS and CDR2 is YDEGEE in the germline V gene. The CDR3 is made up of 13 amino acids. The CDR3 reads CAARGRDRNEQFF. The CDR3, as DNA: TGTGCCGCCAGGGGGCGGGATAGGAATGAGCAGTTCTTC. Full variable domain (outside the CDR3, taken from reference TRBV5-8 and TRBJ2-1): EAGVTQSPTHLIKTRGQQATLRCSPISGHTSVYWYQQALGLGLQFLLWYDEGEERNRGNFPPRFSGRQFPNYSSELNVNALELEDSALYLCAARGRDRNEQFFGPGTRLTVL.

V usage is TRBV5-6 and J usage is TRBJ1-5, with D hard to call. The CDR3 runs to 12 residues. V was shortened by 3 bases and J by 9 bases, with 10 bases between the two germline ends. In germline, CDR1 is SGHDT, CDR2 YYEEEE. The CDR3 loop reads CASSWARGPQHF. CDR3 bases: TGTGCCAGCAGCTGGGCCCGGGGGCCCCAGCATTTT.

The CDR3 reads CASRRDRDSYEQYF. As DNA, the CDR3 is TGTGCCAGCAGACGGGACAGAGACTCCTACGAGCAGTACTTC. The V call is TRBV6-4, the J call TRBJ2-7; 7 positions agree with TRBD1. The CDR3 is made up of 14 amino acids. V lost 6 bases to trimming and J lost 0 bases; unmatched junction nucleotides: 5. The germline V gene has CDR1 MRHNA and CDR2 SNTAGT.

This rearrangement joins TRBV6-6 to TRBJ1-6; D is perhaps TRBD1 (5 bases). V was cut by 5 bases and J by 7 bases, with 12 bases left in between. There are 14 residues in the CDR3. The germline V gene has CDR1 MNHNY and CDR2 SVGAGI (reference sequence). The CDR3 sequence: CASSTGPGNSPLHF. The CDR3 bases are TGTGCCAGCAGTACGGGGCCAGGGAATTCACCCCTCCACTTT.

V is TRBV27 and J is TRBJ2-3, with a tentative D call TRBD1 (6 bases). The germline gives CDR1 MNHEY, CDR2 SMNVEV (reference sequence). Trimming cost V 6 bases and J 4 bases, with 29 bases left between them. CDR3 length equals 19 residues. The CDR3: CASSHYSRVGRGAPDTQYF. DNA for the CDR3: TGTGCCAGCAGCCATTACTCGAGGGTGGGCAGGGGCGCCCCAGATACGCAGTATTTT.

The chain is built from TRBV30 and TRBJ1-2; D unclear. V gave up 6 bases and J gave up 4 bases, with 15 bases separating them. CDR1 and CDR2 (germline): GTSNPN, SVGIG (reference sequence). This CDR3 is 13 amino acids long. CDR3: CACPSEKTYGYTF. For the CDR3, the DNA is TGTGCCTGCCCATCCGAGAAAACCTATGGCTACACCTTC.

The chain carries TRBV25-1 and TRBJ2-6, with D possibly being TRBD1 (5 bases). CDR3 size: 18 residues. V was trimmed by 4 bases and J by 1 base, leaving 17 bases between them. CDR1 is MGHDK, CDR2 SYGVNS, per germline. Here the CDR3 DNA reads TGTGCCAGCAGTGCTAGGGGCTCGGGCGTATCTGGGGCCAACGTCCTGACTTTC. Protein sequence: CASSARGSGVSGANVLTF. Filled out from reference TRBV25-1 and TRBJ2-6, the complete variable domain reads EADIYQTPRYLVIGTGKKITLECSQTMGHDKMYWYQQDPGMELHLIHYSYGVNSTEKGDLSSESTVSRIRTEHFPLTLESARPSHTSQYLCASSARGSGVSGANVLTFGAGSRLTVL.

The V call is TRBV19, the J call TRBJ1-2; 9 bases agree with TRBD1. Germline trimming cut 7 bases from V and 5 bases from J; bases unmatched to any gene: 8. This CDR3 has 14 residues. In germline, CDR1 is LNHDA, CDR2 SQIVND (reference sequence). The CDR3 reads CASTQPGTGYGYTF. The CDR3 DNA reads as TGTGCCAGTACTCAACCGGGGACAGGGTATGGCTACACCTTC.

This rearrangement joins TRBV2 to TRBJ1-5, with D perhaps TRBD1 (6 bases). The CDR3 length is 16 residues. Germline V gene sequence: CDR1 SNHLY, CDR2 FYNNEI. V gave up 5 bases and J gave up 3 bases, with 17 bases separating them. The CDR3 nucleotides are TGTGCCAGCAGTACAAGGCGGGGGGCAAACAATCAGCCCCAGCATTTT. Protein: CASSTRRGANNQPQHF.

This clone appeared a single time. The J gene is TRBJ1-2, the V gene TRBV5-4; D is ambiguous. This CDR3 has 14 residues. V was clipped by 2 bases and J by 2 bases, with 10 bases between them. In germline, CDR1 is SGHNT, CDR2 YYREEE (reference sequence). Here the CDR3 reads CASSFGEGNYGYTF. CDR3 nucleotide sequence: TGTGCCAGCAGCTTCGGGGAGGGCAACTATGGCTACACCTTC.